Included here is one T cell receptor beta chain sequence, with context. This specimen comes from a study of early T cells in non-severe SARS-CoV-2 infection. Study-level information: With bulk RNA from unsorted whole blood as input, sequencing yielded unpaired chains.

Attachment of unique molecular identifiers to individual cDNA molecules was performed. MiXCR, run by TCRdb on the 5' RACE reads, gives a single entry per CDR3 protein. This table holds about 37,000 distinct CDR3 sequences, 4.5% to 7% found once. The germline V gene encodes CDR1 SGHNT and CDR2 YYREEE (reference sequence). CDR3 length: 16 amino acids. Trimming took 5 bases from V and 0 from J, leaving 15 bases between them. The sample comprised whole blood. The chain combines TRBV5-4 with TRBJ2-1; tentative D call: TRBD1 (5 bases). This clonotype was sampled from an adult who was a healthcare worker with PCR-confirmed SARS-CoV-2 infection or an uninfected control (not recorded which). The CDR3 loop reads CASRKNTGSSYNEQFF. CDR3 nucleotide sequence: TGTGCCAGCAGAAAAAACACAGGTAGCTCCTACAATGAGCAGTTCTTC.